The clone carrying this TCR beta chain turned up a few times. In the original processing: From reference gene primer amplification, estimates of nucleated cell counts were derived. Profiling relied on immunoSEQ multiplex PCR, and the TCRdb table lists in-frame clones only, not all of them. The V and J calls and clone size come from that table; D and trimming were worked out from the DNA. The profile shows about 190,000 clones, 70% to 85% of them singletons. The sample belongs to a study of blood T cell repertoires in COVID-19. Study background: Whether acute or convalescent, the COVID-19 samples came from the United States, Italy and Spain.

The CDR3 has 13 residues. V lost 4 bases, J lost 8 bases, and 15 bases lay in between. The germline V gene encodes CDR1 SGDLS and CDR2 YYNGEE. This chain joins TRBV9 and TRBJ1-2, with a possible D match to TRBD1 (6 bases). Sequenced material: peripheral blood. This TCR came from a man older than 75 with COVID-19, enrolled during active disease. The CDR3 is CASSPQTGEGYTF. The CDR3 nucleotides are TGTGCCAGCAGCCCGCAGACAGGAGAGGGCTACACCTTC. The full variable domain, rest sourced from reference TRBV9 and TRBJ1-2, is DSGVTQTPKHLITATGQRVTLRCSPRSGDLSVYWYQQSLDQGLQFLIQYYNGEERAKGNILERFSAQQFPDLHSELNLSSLELGDSALYFCASSPQTGEGYTFGSGTRLTVV.